One sample yielded the 17 T cell receptor beta chains listed below, sequenced in a study of OX40 agonist ivuxolimab in advanced cancers. Here immunoSEQ multiplex PCR was the method, and the copy in TCRdb shows in-frame clones only, minus some. This sample has 80,000 to 100,000 clones; 90% to 95% occur once, and the top ten carry 0.25% to 0.3%. Here the sequenced sample was CD4+ or CD8+ T cells sorted from blood, taken in a trial of the OX40 agonist ivuxolimab. The receptors stem from an adult with an advanced solid tumor such as melanoma, head and neck, liver or kidney cancer.

This clone was seen just once. This sequence joins TRBV2 and TRBJ1-5; D unresolved. The CDR3 contains 11 residues. From germline, CDR1 is SNHLY and CDR2 FYNNEI. Trimming took off 8 bases at V and 9 bases at J, with 11 bases between the two ends. CDR3 loop: CASGPLGPQHF. The DNA of the CDR3 is TGTGCCAGCGGACCTTTAGGGCCCCAGCATTTT.

This rearrangement joins TRBV6-5 to TRBJ2-7; 9 bases line up with TRBD1. The CDR3 loop spans 14 amino acids. J gave up 1 base and V 7 bases, and 5 bases lay outside the gene matches. Germline V gives CDR1 MNHEY, CDR2 SVGAGI. As DNA, the CDR3 is TGTGCCAGCACTAGGGGACAGGGATCCTACGAGCAGTACGTC. Amino acid sequence: CASTRGQGSYEQYV.

This clone was observed a handful of times. The J gene is TRBJ1-1, the V gene TRBV5-1, with D tentatively TRBD1 (5 bases). V lost 4 bases and J 1 base, leaving 11 bases between the germline ends. The CDR3 has 14 amino acids. Germline CDR1 is SGHRS and CDR2 is YFSETQ. CDR3 amino acids: CASSGAGPNTEAFF. The CDR3 region has the DNA TGCGCCAGCAGCGGGGCAGGGCCGAACACTGAAGCTTTCTTT.

The genes are TRBV28 and TRBJ2-1; no clear D gene. The germline gives CDR1 MDHEN, CDR2 SYDVKM. Deletions cut 6 bases from V and 7 bases from J, with 10 bases between. The CDR3 spans 12 residues. The CDR3 is CASSPPRNEQFF. The CDR3 bases are TGTGCCAGCAGCCCTCCTAGGAATGAGCAGTTCTTC.

The sample holds one count of this clone. V is TRBV29-1 and J is TRBJ2-5; the D gene is possibly TRBD2 (6 bases). V gave up 5 bases and J gave up 5 bases, with 21 bases separating them. Per the germline V gene, CDR1 is SQVTM and CDR2 is ANQGSEA. This CDR3 spans 15 amino acids. The CDR3 region has the DNA TGCAGCGTTCGCGTCCGGGACTCGAGTTCGGAGACCCAGTACTTC. This encodes CSVRVRDSSSETQYF.

The chain recombines TRBV2 with TRBJ2-7, with D unresolved. This CDR3 is built from 14 residues. V was trimmed by 3 bases and J by 0 bases, leaving 9 bases between them. Germline values: CDR1 SNHLY, CDR2 FYNNEI. Here the CDR3 reads CASSEVGGSYEQYF. The CDR3 DNA sequence: TGTGCCAGCAGTGAGGTGGGCGGCTCCTACGAGCAGTACTTC.

J is TRBJ2-2 and V is TRBV2; 8 nucleotides agree with TRBD2. Unmatched junction bases numbered 8, after V lost 4 bases and J lost 7 bases. The CDR3 covers 15 residues. Looked up from germline, CDR1 is SNHLY and CDR2 is FYNNEI. The CDR3 here is CASSAAGGRSGELFF. CDR3 sequence (DNA): TGTGCCAGCAGTGCCGCGGGGGGAAGAAGCGGGGAGCTGTTTTTT.

V and J are TRBV7-2 and TRBJ1-2; TRBD1 matches 9 bases. Per the germline V gene, CDR1 is SGHTA and CDR2 is FQGNSA. There are 16 residues in the CDR3. V gave up 7 bases and J gave up 1 base; unmatched junction bases: 10. CDR3 nucleotide sequence: TGTGCCAGCACCAAGGACAGGGGACTCAATAACTATGGCTACACCTTC. It specifies CASTKDRGLNNYGYTF. Together with reference TRBV7-2 and TRBJ1-2, the CDR3 gives the full variable domain: GAGVSQSPSNKVTEKGKDVELRCDPISGHTALYWYRQSLGQGLEFLIYFQGNSAPDKSGLPSDRFSAERTGGSVSTLTIQRTQQEDSAVYLCASTKDRGLNNYGYTFGSGTRLTVV.

The chain carries TRBV6-5 and TRBJ1-1; D is possibly TRBD1 (5 bases). This CDR3 contains 14 residues. The V and J ends lost 5 bases and 3 bases respectively, with 13 bases between them. In germline, CDR1 is MNHEY, CDR2 SVGAGI. CDR3 DNA sequence: TGTGCCAGCAGTCTTGATGGGGGATACACTGAAGCTTTCTTT. Encoded protein: CASSLDGGYTEAFF.

The genes are TRBV5-5 and TRBJ2-3; TRBD2 matches at 8 bases. J was trimmed by 11 bases and V by 6 bases; bases with no gene match: 17. The CDR3 totals 15 residues. The germline V gene encodes CDR1 SGHKS and CDR2 YYEKEE (reference sequence). For the CDR3, the DNA is TGTGCCAGCAATGCGGGGGGCCGGACCTCTGGTTGGCAGTATTTT. Encoded protein: CASNAGGRTSGWQYF.

This clone was recorded once. J is TRBJ2-7 and V is TRBV27; D remains unclear. Germline V gene lookup returns CDR1 MNHEY and CDR2 SMNVEV (reference sequence). Trimming took off 2 bases at V and 3 bases at J, with 2 bases between the two ends. The CDR3 consists of 11 residues. The CDR3 nucleotides read TGTGCCAGCAGTTTACTCTACGAGCAGTACGTC. It is translated as CASSLLYEQYV.

This chain's CDR3 is CASSQRTGGPQETQYF. CDR3 coding DNA: TGTGCCAGCAGCCAACGGACAGGTGGTCCCCAAGAGACCCAGTACTTC. The chain combines TRBV14 with TRBJ2-5; 7 nucleotides agree with TRBD1. The CDR3 has 16 amino acids. The germline V gene has CDR1 SGHDN and CDR2 FVKESK. Losses at the gene ends were 2 bases for V and 1 base for J; bases not matched to a gene: 7.

The chain couples TRBV6-1 to TRBJ1-5; 7 nucleotides line up with TRBD1. Germline CDR1 and CDR2: MNHNS and SASEGT. Trimming cost V 7 bases and J 6 bases; bases outside gene matches: 3. The CDR3 consists of 12 residues. The CDR3 loop reads CASKQGGQPQHF. The CDR3 DNA reads as TGTGCCAGCAAGCAGGGGGGTCAGCCCCAGCATTTT.

The chain has TRBV9 and TRBJ2-3, with 7 positions matching TRBD2. CDR1 and CDR2 (germline): SGDLS, YYNGEE. V trimming: 1 base; J trimming: 1 base; junction bases outside the gene matches: 6. The length of the CDR3 is 16 residues. The CDR3 reads CASSVLLTSGTDTQYF. Written as DNA, the CDR3 is TGTGCCAGCAGCGTATTATTAACTAGCGGCACAGATACGCAGTATTTT.

The table lists this clone with a count of one. The CDR3 sequence is CASSLGDTQYF. The CDR3 region has the DNA TGTGCCAGCAGCCTGGGGGATACGCAGTATTTT. This sequence joins TRBV2 and TRBJ2-3; D is unclear. Between the trimmed V and J ends, which lost 6 bases and 6 bases, there was a span of 7 bases. Per germline, CDR1 SNHLY and CDR2 FYNNEI. CDR3 length equals 11 residues.

The chain combines TRBV7-9 with TRBJ1-1, with 7 bases identical to TRBD1. The CDR3 covers 13 residues. The germline V gene has CDR1 SEHNR and CDR2 FQNEAQ (reference sequence). V lost 5 bases and J lost 1; bases outside the gene matches: 1. The CDR3 is CASSRDRNTEAFF. In nucleotides, the CDR3 is TGTGCCAGCAGCCGGGACAGGAACACTGAAGCTTTCTTT.

The chain is built from TRBV20-1 and TRBJ1-1; D is ambiguous. Germline V gene lookup returns CDR1 DFQATT and CDR2 SNEGSKA (reference sequence). V lost 4 bases, J lost 6 bases, and 9 bases lay in between. This CDR3 is 11 amino acids long. In DNA form, the CDR3 reads TGCAGTGCTATTCGCAGGCCTGAAGCTTTCTTT. It yields the protein CSAIRRPEAFF.